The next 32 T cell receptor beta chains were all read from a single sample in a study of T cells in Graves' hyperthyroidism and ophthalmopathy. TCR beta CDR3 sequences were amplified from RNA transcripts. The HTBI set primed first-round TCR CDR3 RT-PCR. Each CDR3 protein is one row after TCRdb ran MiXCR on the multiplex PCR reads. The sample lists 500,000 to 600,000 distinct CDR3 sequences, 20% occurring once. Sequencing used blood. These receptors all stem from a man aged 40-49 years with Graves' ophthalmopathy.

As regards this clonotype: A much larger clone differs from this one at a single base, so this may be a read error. In DNA form, the CDR3 reads TGTGCCAGCGGTTCCGGGACTGCGCACAATGAGCAGTTCTTC. Translating it yields CASGSGTAHNEQFF. The chain has TRBV12-3 or TRBV12-4 and TRBJ2-1, with D possibly being TRBD2 (6 bases). V was clipped by 8 bases and J by 5 bases, with 16 bases between them. The CDR3 runs to 14 residues.

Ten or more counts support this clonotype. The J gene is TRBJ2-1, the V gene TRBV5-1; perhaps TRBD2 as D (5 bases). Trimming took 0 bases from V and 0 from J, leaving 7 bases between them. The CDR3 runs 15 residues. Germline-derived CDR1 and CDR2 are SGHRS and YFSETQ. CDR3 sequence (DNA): TGCGCCAGCAGCTTGGGGCGGGTCTCCTACAATGAGCAGTTCTTC. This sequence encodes CASSLGRVSYNEQFF.

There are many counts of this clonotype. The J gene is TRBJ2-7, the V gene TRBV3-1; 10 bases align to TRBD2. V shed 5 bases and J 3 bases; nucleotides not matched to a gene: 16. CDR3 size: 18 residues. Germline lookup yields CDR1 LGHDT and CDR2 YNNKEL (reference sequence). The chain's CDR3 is CASSEHTIAGGALYEQYF. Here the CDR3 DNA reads TGTGCCAGCAGCGAACACACTATAGCGGGGGGCGCCCTCTACGAGCAGTACTTC.

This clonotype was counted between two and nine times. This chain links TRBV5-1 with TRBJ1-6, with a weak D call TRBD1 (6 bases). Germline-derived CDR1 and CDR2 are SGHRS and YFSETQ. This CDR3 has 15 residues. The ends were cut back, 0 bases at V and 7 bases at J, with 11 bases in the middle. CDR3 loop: CASSLVPGTNSPLHF. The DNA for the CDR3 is TGCGCCAGCAGCTTGGTTCCGGGGACAAATTCACCCCTCCACTTT.

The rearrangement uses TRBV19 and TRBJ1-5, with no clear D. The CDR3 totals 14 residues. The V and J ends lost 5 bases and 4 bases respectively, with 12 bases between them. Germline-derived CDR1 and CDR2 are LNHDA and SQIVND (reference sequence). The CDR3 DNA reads TGTGCCAGTAGTCGGGAACTCAGAAATCAGCCCCAGCATTTT. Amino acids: CASSRELRNQPQHF.

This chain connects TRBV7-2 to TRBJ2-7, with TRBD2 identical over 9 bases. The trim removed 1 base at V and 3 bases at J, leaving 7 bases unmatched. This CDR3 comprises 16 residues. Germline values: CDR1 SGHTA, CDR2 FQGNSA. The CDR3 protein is CASSLGSGTSLYEQYF. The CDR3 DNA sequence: TGTGCCAGCAGCTTAGGTTCCGGGACTAGCCTCTACGAGCAGTACTTC.

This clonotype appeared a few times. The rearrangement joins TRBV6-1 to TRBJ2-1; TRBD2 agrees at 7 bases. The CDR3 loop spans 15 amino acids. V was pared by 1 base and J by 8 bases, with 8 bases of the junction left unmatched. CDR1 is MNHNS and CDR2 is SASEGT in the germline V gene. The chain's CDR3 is CASSEVMSGADEQFF. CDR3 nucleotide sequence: TGTGCCAGCAGTGAAGTTATGAGCGGGGCAGATGAGCAGTTCTTC.

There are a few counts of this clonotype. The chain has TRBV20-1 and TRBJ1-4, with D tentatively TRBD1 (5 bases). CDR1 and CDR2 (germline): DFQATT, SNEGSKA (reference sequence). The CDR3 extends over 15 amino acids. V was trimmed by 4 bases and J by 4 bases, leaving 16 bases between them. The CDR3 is CSATRTGARNEKLFF. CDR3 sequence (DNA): TGCAGTGCTACCAGGACCGGGGCTCGTAATGAAAAACTGTTTTTT.

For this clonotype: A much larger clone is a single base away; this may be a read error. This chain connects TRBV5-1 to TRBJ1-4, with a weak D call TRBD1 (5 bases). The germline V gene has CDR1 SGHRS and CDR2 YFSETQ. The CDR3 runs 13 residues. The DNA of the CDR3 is TGCCCCAGCAGCGGCAGTGGGGGTGAAAAACTGTTTTTT. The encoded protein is CPSSGSGGEKLFF. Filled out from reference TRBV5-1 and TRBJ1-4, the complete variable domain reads KAGVTQTPRYLIKTRGQQVTLSCSPISGHRSVSWYQQTPGQGLQFLFEYFSETQRNKGNFPGRFSGRQFSNSRSEMNVSTLELGDSALYLCPSSGSGGEKLFFGSGTQLSVL.

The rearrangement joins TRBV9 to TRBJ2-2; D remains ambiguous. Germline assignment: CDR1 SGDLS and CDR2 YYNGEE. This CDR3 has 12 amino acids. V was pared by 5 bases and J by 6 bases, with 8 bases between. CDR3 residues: CASSYNPGELFF. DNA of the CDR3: TGTGCCAGCAGTTATAACCCCGGGGAGCTGTTTTTT. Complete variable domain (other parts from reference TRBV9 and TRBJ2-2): DSGVTQTPKHLITATGQRVTLRCSPRSGDLSVYWYQQSLDQGLQFLIQYYNGEERAKGNILERFSAQQFPDLHSELNLSSLELGDSALYFCASSYNPGELFFGEGSRLTVL.

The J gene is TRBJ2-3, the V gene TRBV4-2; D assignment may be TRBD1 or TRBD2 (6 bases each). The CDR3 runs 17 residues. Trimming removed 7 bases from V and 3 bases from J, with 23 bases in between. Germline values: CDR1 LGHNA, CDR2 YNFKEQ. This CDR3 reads CASTRGLATDGTDTQYF. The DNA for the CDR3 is TGTGCCAGCACCCGGGGGCTAGCGACGGATGGGACAGATACGCAGTATTTT.

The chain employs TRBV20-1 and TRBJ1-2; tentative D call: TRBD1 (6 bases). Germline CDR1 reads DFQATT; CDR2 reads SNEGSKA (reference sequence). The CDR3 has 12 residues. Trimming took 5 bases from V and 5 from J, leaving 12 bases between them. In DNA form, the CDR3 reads TGCAGTGCTTACCAGGGGAATTATGGCTACACCTTC. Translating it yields CSAYQGNYGYTF.

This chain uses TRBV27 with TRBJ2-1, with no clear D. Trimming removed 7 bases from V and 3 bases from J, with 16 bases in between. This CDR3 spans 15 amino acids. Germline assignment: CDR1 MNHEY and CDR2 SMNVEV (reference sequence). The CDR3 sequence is CASTPAERGYNEQFF. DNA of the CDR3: TGTGCCAGCACTCCCGCGGAGCGTGGCTACAATGAGCAGTTCTTC.

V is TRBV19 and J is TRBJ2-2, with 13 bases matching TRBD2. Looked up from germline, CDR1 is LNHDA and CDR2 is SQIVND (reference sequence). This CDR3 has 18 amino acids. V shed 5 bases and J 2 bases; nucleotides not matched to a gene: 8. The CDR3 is CASSPTSGRAVNTGELFF. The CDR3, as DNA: TGTGCCAGTAGTCCAACTAGCGGGAGGGCCGTTAACACCGGGGAGCTGTTTTTT.

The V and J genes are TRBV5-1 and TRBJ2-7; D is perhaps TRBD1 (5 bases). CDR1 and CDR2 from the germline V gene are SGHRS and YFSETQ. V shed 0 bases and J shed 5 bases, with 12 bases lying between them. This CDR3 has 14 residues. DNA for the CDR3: TGCGCCAGCAGCTTGGCCAGGGCTGGGGACGAGCAGTACTTC. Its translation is CASSLARAGDEQYF.

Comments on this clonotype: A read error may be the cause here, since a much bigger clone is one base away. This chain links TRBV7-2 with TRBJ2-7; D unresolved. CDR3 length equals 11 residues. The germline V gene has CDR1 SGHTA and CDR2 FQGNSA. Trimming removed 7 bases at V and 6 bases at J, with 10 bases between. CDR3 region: CASNSGSEQYF. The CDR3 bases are TGTGCCAGCAACTCCGGTTCCGAGCAGTACTTC.

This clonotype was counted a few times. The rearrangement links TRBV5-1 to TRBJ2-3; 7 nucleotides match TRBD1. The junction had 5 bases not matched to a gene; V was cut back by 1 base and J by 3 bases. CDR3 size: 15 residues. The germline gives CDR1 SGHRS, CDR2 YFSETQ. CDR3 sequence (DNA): TGCGCCAGCAGCTTGACAGGGGAAATTACAGATACGCAGTATTTT. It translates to CASSLTGEITDTQYF. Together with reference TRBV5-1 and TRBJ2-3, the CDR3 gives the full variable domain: KAGVTQTPRYLIKTRGQQVTLSCSPISGHRSVSWYQQTPGQGLQFLFEYFSETQRNKGNFPGRFSGRQFSNSRSEMNVSTLELGDSALYLCASSLTGEITDTQYFGPGTRLTVL.

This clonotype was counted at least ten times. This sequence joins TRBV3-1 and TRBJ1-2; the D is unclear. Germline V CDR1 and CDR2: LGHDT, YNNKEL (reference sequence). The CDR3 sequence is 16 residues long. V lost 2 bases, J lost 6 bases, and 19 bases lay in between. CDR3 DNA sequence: TGTGCCAGCAGCCAAACCTCCGCCGGGCCCATTGATGGCTACACCTTC. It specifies CASSQTSAGPIDGYTF.

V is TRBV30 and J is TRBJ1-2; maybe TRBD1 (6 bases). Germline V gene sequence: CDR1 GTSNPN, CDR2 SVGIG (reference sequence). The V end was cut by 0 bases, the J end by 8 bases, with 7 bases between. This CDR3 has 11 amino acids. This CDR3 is CAWSVGGGYTF. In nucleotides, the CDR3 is TGTGCCTGGAGTGTAGGGGGAGGCTACACCTTC.

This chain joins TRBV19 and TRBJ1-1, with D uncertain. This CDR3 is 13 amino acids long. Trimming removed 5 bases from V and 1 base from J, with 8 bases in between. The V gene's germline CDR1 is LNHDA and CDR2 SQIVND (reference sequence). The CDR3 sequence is CASSDHKNTEAFF. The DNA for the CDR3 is TGTGCCAGTAGTGACCACAAGAACACTGAAGCTTTCTTT.

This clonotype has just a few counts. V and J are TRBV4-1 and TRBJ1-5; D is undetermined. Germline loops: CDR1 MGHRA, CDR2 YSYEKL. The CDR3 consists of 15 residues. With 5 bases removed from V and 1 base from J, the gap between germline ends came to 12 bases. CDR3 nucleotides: TGCGCCAGCAGCTACCAAGTCGACAGCAATCAGCCCCAGCATTTT. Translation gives CASSYQVDSNQPQHF.

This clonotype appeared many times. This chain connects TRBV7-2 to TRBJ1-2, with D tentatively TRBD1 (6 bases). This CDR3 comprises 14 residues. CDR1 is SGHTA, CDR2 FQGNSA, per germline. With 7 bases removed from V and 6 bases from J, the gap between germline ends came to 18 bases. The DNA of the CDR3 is TGTGCCAGCACCGCCACAGGGTCTTGGCATGGCTACACCTTC. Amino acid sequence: CASTATGSWHGYTF. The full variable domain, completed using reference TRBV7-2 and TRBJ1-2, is GAGVSQSPSNKVTEKGKDVELRCDPISGHTALYWYRQSLGQGLEFLIYFQGNSAPDKSGLPSDRFSAERTGGSVSTLTIQRTQQEDSAVYLCASTATGSWHGYTFGSGTRLTVV.

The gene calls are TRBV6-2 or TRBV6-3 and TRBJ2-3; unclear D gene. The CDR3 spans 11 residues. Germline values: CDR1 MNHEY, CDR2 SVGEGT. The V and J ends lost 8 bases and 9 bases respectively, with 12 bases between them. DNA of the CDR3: TGTGCCAGCGGCCTCAGTGGAACGCAGTATTTT. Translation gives CASGLSGTQYF.

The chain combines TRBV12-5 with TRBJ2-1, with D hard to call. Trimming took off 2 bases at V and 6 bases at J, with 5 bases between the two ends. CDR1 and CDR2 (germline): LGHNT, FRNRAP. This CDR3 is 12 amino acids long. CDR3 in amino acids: CASGLSSNEQFF. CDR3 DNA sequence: TGTGCTAGTGGTTTGAGTAGCAATGAGCAGTTCTTC.

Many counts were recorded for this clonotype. The CDR3 DNA is TGTGCCAGCAGCTTGAGGACTAGCACTGGGGCCAACGTCCTGACTTTC. It encodes CASSLRTSTGANVLTF. V gene TRBV7-2 combines with J gene TRBJ2-6, with 8 bases lining up with TRBD2. The length of the CDR3 is 16 residues. Germline values: CDR1 SGHTA, CDR2 FQGNSA. V lost 3 bases, J lost 2 bases, and 3 bases stayed unmatched. The full variable domain, completed using reference TRBV7-2 and TRBJ2-6, is GAGVSQSPSNKVTEKGKDVELRCDPISGHTALYWYRQSLGQGLEFLIYFQGNSAPDKSGLPSDRFSAERTGGSVSTLTIQRTQQEDSAVYLCASSLRTSTGANVLTFGAGSRLTVL.

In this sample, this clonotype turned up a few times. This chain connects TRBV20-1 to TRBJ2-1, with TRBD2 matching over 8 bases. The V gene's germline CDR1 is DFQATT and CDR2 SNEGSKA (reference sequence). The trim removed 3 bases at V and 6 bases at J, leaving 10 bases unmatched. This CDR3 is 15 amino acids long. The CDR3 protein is CSARLSAGGTNEQFF. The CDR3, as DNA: TGCAGTGCTAGGCTTTCCGCGGGGGGAACCAATGAGCAGTTCTTC.

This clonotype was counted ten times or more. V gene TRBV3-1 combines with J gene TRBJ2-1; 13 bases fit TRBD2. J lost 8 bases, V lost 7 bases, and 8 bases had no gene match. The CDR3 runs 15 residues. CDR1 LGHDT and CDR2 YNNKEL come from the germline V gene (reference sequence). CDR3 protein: CASTRTSGRSDEQFF. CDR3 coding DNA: TGTGCCAGCACCCGGACTAGCGGGAGATCTGATGAGCAGTTCTTC.

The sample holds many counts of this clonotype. DNA for the CDR3: TGTGCCAGCAGCTTAGGGGGCTCGAGCAACAATGAGCAGTTCTTC. This encodes CASSLGGSSNNEQFF. The chain links TRBV7-9 to TRBJ2-1; perhaps TRBD1 as D (5 bases). V was trimmed by 1 base and J by 5 bases, leaving 12 bases between them. Germline V gives CDR1 SEHNR, CDR2 FQNEAQ (reference sequence). The length of the CDR3 is 15 residues.

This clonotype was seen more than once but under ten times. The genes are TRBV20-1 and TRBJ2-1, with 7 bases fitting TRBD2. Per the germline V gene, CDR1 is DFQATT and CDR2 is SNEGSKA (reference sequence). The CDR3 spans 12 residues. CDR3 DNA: TGCAGGCTATTCGGGACTAACAATGAGCAGTTCTTC. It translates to CRLFGTNNEQFF.

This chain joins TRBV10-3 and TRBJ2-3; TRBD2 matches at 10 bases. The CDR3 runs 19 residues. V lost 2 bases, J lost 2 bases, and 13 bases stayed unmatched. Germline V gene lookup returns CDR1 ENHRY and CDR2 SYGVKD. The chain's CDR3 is CAISEPSGRAGDSTDTQYF. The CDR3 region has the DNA TGTGCCATCAGTGAGCCCAGCGGGAGGGCAGGGGATTCCACAGATACGCAGTATTTT.

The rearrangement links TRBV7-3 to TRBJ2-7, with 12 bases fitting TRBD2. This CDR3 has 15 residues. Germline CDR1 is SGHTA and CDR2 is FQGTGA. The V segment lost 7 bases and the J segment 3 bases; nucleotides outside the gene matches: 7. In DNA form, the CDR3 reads TGTGCCAGCACCGGTAGGACTAGCGGGAACTACGAGCAGTACTTC. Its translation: CASTGRTSGNYEQYF.

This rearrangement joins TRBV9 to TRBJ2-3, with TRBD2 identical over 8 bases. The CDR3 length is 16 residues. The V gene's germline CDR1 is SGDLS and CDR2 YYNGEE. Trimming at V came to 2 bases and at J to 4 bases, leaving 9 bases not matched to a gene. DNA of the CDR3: TGTGCCAGCAGCGTGGTCCCGGGACTAGATGCAGATACGCAGTATTTT. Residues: CASSVVPGLDADTQYF.